This T cell receptor (beta chain) was observed in a study of blood T cell repertoires in COVID-19. Study-level information: Spain, Italy and the United States supplied samples that represented acute and convalescent COVID-19. The analysed material was cDNA or gDNA that came from T cells, B-cell-depleted T cells, or PBMCs.

Original handling: Reference gene primers were amplified, and this amplification served to estimate nucleated cell counts. Repertoires were generated with immunoSEQ multiplex PCR, while TCRdb's copy carries only in-frame clones and drops some. V, J and clone size are those of that table, while D and trimming were read from the DNA. The sample includes over 85,000 clones, about nine tenths of them seen just once. Seattle-derived patients entered the study during active infection and were followed longitudinally. This clone was seen only once. This CDR3 is built from 18 residues. Sequenced material: peripheral blood. This TCR was recovered from a woman aged 50 to 65 with COVID-19, enrolled during active disease. The J gene is TRBJ1-5, the V gene TRBV21-1; the table assigns TRBD1, which was not confirmed against the DNA. TRBV21-1 is a recognized pseudogene. CDR3 coding DNA: TGTGCCAGCAGCAAAGAGCCGGCCAGGGCATATAGCAATCAGCCCCAGCATTTT. Residues: CASSKEPARAYSNQPQHF.